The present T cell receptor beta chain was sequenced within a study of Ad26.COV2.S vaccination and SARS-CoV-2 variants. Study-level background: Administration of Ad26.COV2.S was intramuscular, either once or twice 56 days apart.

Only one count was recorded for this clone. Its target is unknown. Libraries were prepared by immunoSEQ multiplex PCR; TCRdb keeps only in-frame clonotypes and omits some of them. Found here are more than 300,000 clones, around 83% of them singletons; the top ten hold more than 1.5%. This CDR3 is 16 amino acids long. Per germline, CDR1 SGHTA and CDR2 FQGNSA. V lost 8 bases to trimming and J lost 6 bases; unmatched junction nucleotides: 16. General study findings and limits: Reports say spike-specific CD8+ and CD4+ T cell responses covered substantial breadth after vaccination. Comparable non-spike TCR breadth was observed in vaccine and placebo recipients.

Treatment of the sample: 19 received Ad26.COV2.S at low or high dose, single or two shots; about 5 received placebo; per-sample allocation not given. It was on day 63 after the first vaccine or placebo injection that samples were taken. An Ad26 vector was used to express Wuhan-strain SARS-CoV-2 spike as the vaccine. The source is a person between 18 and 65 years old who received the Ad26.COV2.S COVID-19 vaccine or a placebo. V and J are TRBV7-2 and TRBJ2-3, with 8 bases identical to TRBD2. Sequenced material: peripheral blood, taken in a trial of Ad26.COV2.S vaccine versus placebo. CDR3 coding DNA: TGTGCCAGCCACCTCGTAGGCGGGGGGAACCCCGATACGCAGTATTTT. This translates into CASHLVGGGNPDTQYF.